This TCR beta chain is drawn from a study of T cells in women clearing cervical HPV infection. In the study overall: Controls gave blood once infection was undetectable; cases at lesion identification.

Profiled with immunoSEQ multiplex PCR; TCRdb holds only in-frame clones, not every one. The sample's table shows some 46,000 clones. Germline CDR1 reads SQVTM; CDR2 reads ANQGSEA. J lost 2 bases, V lost 4 bases, and 4 bases had no gene match. This CDR3 has 14 amino acids. With respect to this clone: The DNA ends 3 residues before the CDR3 does, and the rest of the CDR3 is filled in from the germline J gene.

The sample taken for sequencing was blood buffy coat. This TCR came from a woman between 18 and 75 years old with a cervical HPV16 infection that either progressed to CIN3+ or cleared (not recorded which). This chain uses TRBV29-1 with TRBJ2-2; TRBD1 agrees at 7 bases. CDR3 DNA, as far as it was read: TGCAGCGTTGGGGACAGAGTAAACACCGGGGAG. This gives the protein CSVGDRVNTGE. The full-length CDR3 reads as CSVGDRVNTGELFF.